This TCR beta chain was identified during a study of T cell responses to AZD1222 COVID-19 vaccine. About the research overall: Second-dose recipients at about 4 or about 12 weeks were treated as one pooled group.

In regard to this clone: Its target is not known.

Clones were read by immunoSEQ multiplex PCR, and TCRdb kept only the in-frame ones, dropping some. The sample holds about 140,000 clones, approximately 90% seen once. Findings of the study overall: No repertoire was sampled before or during the peak T cell response, only after it. White British donors predominated, females outnumbered males, and clonal diversity was possibly underestimated. Compared with day 0, the breadth and depth of the Spike-specific TCR repertoire rose significantly after two doses of AZD1222.

This CDR3 has 14 residues. Trimming took off 4 bases at V and 5 bases at J, with 14 bases between the two ends. Germline CDR1 and CDR2: LGHDT and YNNKEL (reference sequence). The source of this sequence is an adult in good health. The chain has TRBV3-1 (or the pseudogene TRBV3-2) and TRBJ1-1; the D is unclear. The sample consisted of peripheral blood, taken on day 0 of AZD1222 vaccination. CDR3 in amino acids: CASSPPFRGTEAFF. Here the CDR3 DNA reads TGTGCCAGCAGCCCCCCTTTTCGTGGAACTGAAGCTTTCTTT.